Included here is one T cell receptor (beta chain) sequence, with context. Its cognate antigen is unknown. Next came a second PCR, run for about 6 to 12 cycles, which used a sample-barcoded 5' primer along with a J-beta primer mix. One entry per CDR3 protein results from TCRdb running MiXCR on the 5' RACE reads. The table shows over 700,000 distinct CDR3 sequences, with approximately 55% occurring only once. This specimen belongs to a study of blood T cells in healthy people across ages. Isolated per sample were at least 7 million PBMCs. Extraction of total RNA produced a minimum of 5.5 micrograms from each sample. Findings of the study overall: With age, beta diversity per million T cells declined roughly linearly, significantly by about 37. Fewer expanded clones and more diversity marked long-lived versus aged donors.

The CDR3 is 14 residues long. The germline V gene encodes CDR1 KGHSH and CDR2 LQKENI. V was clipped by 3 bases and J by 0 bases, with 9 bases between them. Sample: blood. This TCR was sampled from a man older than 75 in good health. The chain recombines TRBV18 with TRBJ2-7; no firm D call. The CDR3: CASSPGRISYEQYF. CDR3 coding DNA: TGTGCCAGCTCACCGGGTCGGATCTCCTACGAGCAGTACTTC.